This T cell receptor beta chain was documented in a study of OX40 agonist ivuxolimab in advanced cancers. At the level of the study: As their treatment, patients were administered ivuxolimab, an agonistic anti-OX40 (CD134) antibody. Having had anti-PD-1, anti-PD-L1 or anti-CTLA-4 therapy before was allowed, and approximately 40% had some. Findings and limits, study-wide: On average, CD8+ T cells showed a greater number of expanded clones than CD4+. Also present in some nonresponders was a low level of normalized T-cell clonal expansion.

Sequenced by immunoSEQ multiplex PCR; TCRdb stores in-frame clones only, minus some. The data contain approximately 43,000 clones, 80% to 90% of them singletons. The CDR3 has 14 amino acids. CDR1 SNHLY and CDR2 FYNNEI come from the germline V gene. V was trimmed by 2 bases and J by 10 bases, leaving 12 bases between them. As concerns this clone: Its antigen is undetermined.

The chain uses TRBV2 and TRBJ1-6; tentative D call: TRBD1 (6 bases). The material was CD4+ or CD8+ T cells sorted from blood, obtained in a trial of the OX40 agonist ivuxolimab. This receptor was taken from an adult with an advanced solid tumor such as melanoma, head and neck, liver or kidney cancer. The CDR3 nucleotides read TGTGCCAGCAGTGAAAGGGGGAGGGGATCACCCCTCCACTTT. Translation gives CASSERGRGSPLHF.